What follows are 3 T cell receptor beta chains derived from one specimen sequenced in a study of T cell responses to AZD1222 COVID-19 vaccine. Only in-frame clones appear in the TCRdb table, and some are missing; sequencing was by immunoSEQ multiplex PCR. The sample lists fewer than 70,000 clones; around 90% were seen once. Here the sequenced sample was peripheral blood, taken on day 0 of AZD1222 vaccination. These receptors all stem from an adult in good health.

In this sample, this clone turned up once. This sequence joins TRBV2 and TRBJ2-7; D is unresolved. The CDR3 extends over 13 amino acids. Between the trimmed V and J ends, which lost 6 bases and 4 bases, there was a span of 13 bases. Germline V gives CDR1 SNHLY, CDR2 FYNNEI. CDR3 sequence: CASRSTQFYEQYF. The CDR3 bases are TGTGCCAGCAGGTCGACGCAGTTTTACGAGCAGTACTTC.

This clone was picked up one time. V gene TRBV2 combines with J gene TRBJ1-6, with D maybe TRBD1 (5 bases). The CDR3 covers 14 residues. Looked up from germline, CDR1 is SNHLY and CDR2 is FYNNEI. The V end was cut by 6 bases, the J end by 5 bases, with 11 bases between. CDR3 DNA sequence: TGTGCCAGCAGCAAGCAGACAGATAATTCACCCCTCCACTTT. It encodes CASSKQTDNSPLHF. Together with reference TRBV2 and TRBJ1-6, the CDR3 gives the full variable domain: EPEVTQTPSHQVTQMGQEVILRCVPISNHLYFYWYRQILGQKVEFLVSFYNNEISEKSEIFDDQFSVERPDGSNFTLKIRSTKLEDSAMYFCASSKQTDNSPLHFGNGTRLTVT.

This clone came up a few times. The chain joins TRBV13 to TRBJ2-6; D is uncertain. The ends were cut back, 3 bases at V and 4 bases at J, with 4 bases in the middle. Germline CDR1 and CDR2: PRHDT and FYEKMQ (reference sequence). CDR3 length: 13 residues. The CDR3 nucleotides read TGTGCCAGCAGCTTTTCCGGGGCCAACGTCCTGACTTTC. Amino acid sequence: CASSFSGANVLTF.